The 17 T cell receptor beta chains in this list originate from one sample, sequenced in a study of response to subunit inactivated influenza vaccine. MiXCR, run by TCRdb on the RT-PCR reads, gives a single entry per CDR3 protein. The sample has hundreds of thousands of distinct CDR3 sequences, 13% to 15% seen once; the top ten hold 7.6%. Sequenced material: PBMCs from blood, taken 14 to 15 days before vaccination. The origin of the receptors is a man in his fifties who received an inactivated influenza vaccine.

A note on this clonotype: At one of its ends the junction is not consistent with the germline gene, which may arise from a read error. This chain joins TRBV7-2 and TRBJ2-1; D unclear. The CDR3 runs 13 residues. Germline CDR1 is SGHTA and CDR2 is FQGNSA. In DNA, the CDR3 is TGTGCCAGCAGACCCCAGAGTTACAATGAGCACTTCTTC. As protein: CASRPQSYNEHFF.

This clonotype was seen many times. The chain carries TRBV29-1 and TRBJ2-6; 7 bases fit TRBD1. Losses at the gene ends were 4 bases for V and 3 bases for J; bases not matched to a gene: 3. The CDR3 contains 14 residues. Germline loops: CDR1 SQVTM, CDR2 ANQGSEA. Here the CDR3 DNA reads TGCAGCGTTGGACAGGGTGGTGGGGCCAACGTCCTGACTTTC. Its translation is CSVGQGGGANVLTF.

This chain connects TRBV2 to TRBJ2-5, with D possibly TRBD1 on 6 matching bases. With 7 bases removed from V and 5 bases from J, the gap between germline ends came to 11 bases. The CDR3 has 12 amino acids. Germline lookup yields CDR1 SNHLY and CDR2 FYNNEI. CDR3 residues: CASKTGGETQYF. The CDR3 nucleotides read TGTGCCAGCAAGACAGGCGGTGAGACCCAGTACTTC.

The V gene is TRBV6-2 or TRBV6-3, the J gene TRBJ1-5; 11 bases line up with TRBD1. CDR1 and CDR2 from the germline V gene are MNHEY and SVGEGT. The CDR3 totals 18 residues. Losses at the gene ends were 0 bases for V and 6 bases for J; bases not matched to a gene: 10. CDR3 in amino acids: CASSYSGPRTGGGQPQHF. CDR3 nucleotides: TGTGCCAGCAGTTACTCGGGCCCCCGGACAGGGGGCGGTCAGCCCCAGCATTTT.

V is TRBV30 and J is TRBJ2-6; D uncertain. V lost 3 bases and J lost 0, with 0 bases in between. The CDR3 covers 12 residues. Germline values: CDR1 GTSNPN, CDR2 SVGIG (reference sequence). The CDR3 region is CAWSSGANVLTF. The CDR3 nucleotides are TGTGCCTGGAGCTCTGGGGCCAACGTCCTGACTTTC.

This clonotype was recorded a few times. The rearrangement joins TRBV7-2 to TRBJ2-2; the match to TRBD2 covers 10 bases. Per germline, CDR1 SGHTA and CDR2 FQGNSA. This CDR3 contains 18 residues. The V segment lost 0 bases and the J segment 2 bases; nucleotides outside the gene matches: 6. The chain's CDR3 is CASSLAGGTSENTGELFF. The CDR3 DNA reads as TGTGCCAGCAGCTTAGCGGGGGGGACTAGCGAAAACACCGGGGAGCTGTTTTTT.

This clonotype was counted many times. The chain employs TRBV5-1 and TRBJ1-2, with 7 nucleotides matching TRBD1. The CDR3 has 14 amino acids. Germline trimming cut 0 bases from V and 6 bases from J; bases unmatched to any gene: 5. In germline, CDR1 is SGHRS, CDR2 YFSETQ. In nucleotides, the CDR3 is TGCGCCAGCAGCTTGGTGACAGGGAGCCATGGCTACACCTTC. Protein sequence: CASSLVTGSHGYTF. The complete variable domain, with remaining parts taken from reference TRBV5-1 and TRBJ1-2, reads KAGVTQTPRYLIKTRGQQVTLSCSPISGHRSVSWYQQTPGQGLQFLFEYFSETQRNKGNFPGRFSGRQFSNSRSEMNVSTLELGDSALYLCASSLVTGSHGYTFGSGTRLTVV.

In this sample, this clonotype turned up a few times. V gene TRBV5-5 combines with J gene TRBJ1-2, with a tentative D call TRBD1 (5 bases). The V gene lost 0 bases and the J gene lost 4 bases, with 13 bases spanning the gap. Germline-derived CDR1 and CDR2 are SGHKS and YYEKEE (reference sequence). This CDR3 has 15 amino acids. The CDR3 DNA reads as TGTGCCAGCAGCTTGGGACGGACGCAGGGCTATGGCTACACCTTC. Translating gives CASSLGRTQGYGYTF.

This clonotype showed up just a few times. The rearrangement links TRBV12-3 or TRBV12-4 to TRBJ2-3; 7 bases align to TRBD2. This CDR3 is 14 amino acids long. V lost 2 bases, J lost 1 base, and 0 bases stayed unmatched. CDR3 residues: CASSLREGTDTQYF. The CDR3 DNA is TGTGCCAGCAGTTTACGGGAGGGCACAGATACGCAGTATTTT.

This clonotype was recorded a few times. This chain connects TRBV12-3 or TRBV12-4 to TRBJ2-2; unclear D gene. CDR3 length equals 13 residues. V was trimmed by 3 bases and J by 3 bases, leaving 5 bases between them. Here the CDR3 DNA reads TGTGCCAGCAGTTTTAGTCACACCGGGGAGCTGTTTTTT. Translating it yields CASSFSHTGELFF.

The chain uses TRBV6-2 or TRBV6-3 and TRBJ2-6, with TRBD2 matching over 11 bases. The CDR3 length is 20 residues. V was pared by 5 bases and J by 0 bases, with 12 bases of the junction left unmatched. Germline CDR1 reads MNHEY; CDR2 reads SVGEGT. The CDR3 region is CASSLRGLAGPISGANVLTF. The CDR3 DNA follows: TGTGCCAGCAGTCTCCGAGGACTAGCGGGCCCTATCTCTGGGGCCAACGTCCTGACTTTC.

The rearrangement uses TRBV20-1 and TRBJ2-1; unclear D gene. There are 14 residues in the CDR3. V gave up 5 bases and J gave up 8 bases, with 19 bases separating them. The V gene's germline CDR1 is DFQATT and CDR2 SNEGSKA (reference sequence). DNA of the CDR3: TGCAGTGCTCCAGCCCGAGGAGCTCTCGATGAGCAGTTCTTC. This gives the protein CSAPARGALDEQFF.

The CDR3 DNA is TGTGCCAGCAGCTTAGATAAGGGGGGCTACACCTTC. It translates to CASSLDKGGYTF. The rearrangement uses TRBV7-2 and TRBJ1-2, with a tentative D call TRBD1 (5 bases). Trimming stripped 1 base from V and 8 bases from J, with 8 bases between. This CDR3 region has 12 residues. Per the germline V gene, CDR1 is SGHTA and CDR2 is FQGNSA. Full variable domain (outside the CDR3, taken from reference TRBV7-2 and TRBJ1-2): GAGVSQSPSNKVTEKGKDVELRCDPISGHTALYWYRQSLGQGLEFLIYFQGNSAPDKSGLPSDRFSAERTGGSVSTLTIQRTQQEDSAVYLCASSLDKGGYTFGSGTRLTVV.

This clonotype was picked up many times. The gene calls are TRBV12-3 or TRBV12-4 and TRBJ2-5, with D tentatively TRBD1 (6 bases). V was shortened by 3 bases and J by 5 bases, with 16 bases between the two germline ends. This CDR3 is 15 amino acids long. The CDR3: CASSFRRGSKETQYF. DNA for the CDR3: TGTGCCAGCAGTTTCAGAAGGGGGAGTAAGGAGACCCAGTACTTC.

This clonotype has just a few counts. The chain combines TRBV20-1 with TRBJ2-3; TRBD2 matches 8 bases. CDR1 and CDR2 from the germline V gene are DFQATT and SNEGSKA (reference sequence). The junction had 10 bases not matched to a gene; V was cut back by 6 bases and J by 2 bases. The length of the CDR3 is 15 residues. In DNA, the CDR3 is TGCAGTGCCAGAAGCAGCGGGGGACCCACAGATACGCAGTATTTT. It is translated as CSARSSGGPTDTQYF.

This chain links TRBV5-6 with TRBJ2-2; 7 bases agree with TRBD1. V dropped 5 bases and J dropped 3; count of bases not matched to a gene: 7. The germline V gene has CDR1 SGHDT and CDR2 YYEEEE. This CDR3 is 15 amino acids long. The CDR3 here is CASSPQGRDTGELFF. Written as DNA, the CDR3 is TGTGCCAGCAGTCCACAGGGGCGGGACACCGGGGAGCTGTTTTTT.

This clonotype has more than one count but fewer than ten. The chain joins TRBV10-3 to TRBJ2-1; 10 nucleotides agree with TRBD2. Germline V gene lookup returns CDR1 ENHRY and CDR2 SYGVKD. CDR3 length: 15 amino acids. The V gene end was trimmed by 6 bases and the J gene end by 1 base; junction bases not matched to a gene: 3. CDR3 nucleotide sequence: TGTGCCATCAGCGAGCGGGAGGGTTCCTACAATGAGCAGTTCTTC. Translating it yields CAISEREGSYNEQFF.